This T cell receptor beta chain was sequenced during a study of blood T cell repertoires in COVID-19. At the level of the study: There were acute and convalescent COVID-19 samples, and they came from the United States, Italy and Spain.

The CDR3 contains 12 residues. Original processing notes: Reference gene primer amplification yielded estimated nucleated cell counts. TCRdb's copy holds only in-frame clones and misses some; the assay was immunoSEQ multiplex PCR. V and J calls and clone size are those listed in that table; D and trimming were worked out from the DNA. The table lists 90,000 to 150,000 clones, roughly four fifths of them singletons. The specimen sequenced was peripheral blood. The receptor's source is a human donor in a cohort sampled during active COVID-19. The V and J genes are TRBV21-1 and TRBJ2-4; the DNA was not compared with TRBD2, the D call given in the table. TRBV21-1 constitutes a pseudogene. The CDR3 region has the DNA TGTGCCAGCAGCAAACGGCGGGGGAGGGGGTACTTC. The encoded protein is CASSKRRGRGYF.